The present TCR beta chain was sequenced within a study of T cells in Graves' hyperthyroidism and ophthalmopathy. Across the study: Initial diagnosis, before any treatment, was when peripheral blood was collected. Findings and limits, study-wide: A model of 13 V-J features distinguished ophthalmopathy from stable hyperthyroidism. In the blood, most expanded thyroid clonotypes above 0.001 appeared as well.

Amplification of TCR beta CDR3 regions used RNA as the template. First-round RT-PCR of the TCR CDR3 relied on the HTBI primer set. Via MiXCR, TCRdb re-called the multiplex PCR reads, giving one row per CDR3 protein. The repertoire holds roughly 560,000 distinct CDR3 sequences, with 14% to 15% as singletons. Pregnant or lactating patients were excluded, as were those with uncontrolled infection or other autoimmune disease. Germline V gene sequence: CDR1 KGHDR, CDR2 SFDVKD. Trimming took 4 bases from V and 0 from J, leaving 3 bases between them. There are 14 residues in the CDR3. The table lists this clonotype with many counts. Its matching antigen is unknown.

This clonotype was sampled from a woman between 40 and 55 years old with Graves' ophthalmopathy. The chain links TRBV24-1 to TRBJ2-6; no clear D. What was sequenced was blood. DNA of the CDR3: TGTGCCACCAGTGACGCCTCTGGGGCCAACGTCCTGACTTTC. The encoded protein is CATSDASGANVLTF.